Here is one TCR beta chain with its context. The sample is drawn from a study of T cell responses to AZD1222 COVID-19 vaccine. The CDR3 has 19 residues. Germline V gives CDR1 ENHRY, CDR2 SYGVKD. V was clipped by 0 bases and J by 4 bases; unmatched bases: 13. The table came from immunoSEQ multiplex PCR; TCRdb's copy has only in-frame clones and leaves some out. The sample has fewer than 110,000 clones, roughly 90% seen once. The chain employs TRBV10-3 and TRBJ2-1; 9 bases are shared with TRBD2. The clonotype comes from an adult in good health. The sample consisted of peripheral blood, taken on day 0 of AZD1222 vaccination. CDR3 sequence (DNA): TGTGCCATCAGTGAGTCGTGGACTAGCGATCGCAATTTATACAATGAGCAGTTCTTC. It is translated as CAISESWTSDRNLYNEQFF.